One and the same sample provided the 30 T cell receptor beta chains below, sequenced in a study of blood T cell repertoires in COVID-19. Generated by immunoSEQ multiplex PCR, the TCRdb table keeps only in-frame clones and is missing some. The sample records 90,000 to 120,000 clones, about 89% being singletons. The sequenced sample was peripheral blood. Receptors were obtained from a woman in her twenties or thirties with acute or convalescent COVID-19.

The V call is TRBV11-2, the J call TRBJ2-6; tentative D call: TRBD1 (5 bases). CDR3 length: 15 amino acids. Germline V gene lookup returns CDR1 SGHAT and CDR2 FQNNGV. V was clipped by 1 base and J by 1 base, with 5 bases between them. CDR3: CASSLAGSGANVLTF. The CDR3 DNA reads TGTGCCAGCAGCTTAGCAGGGTCTGGGGCCAACGTCCTGACTTTC.

J is TRBJ2-1 and V is TRBV6-1; TRBD2 agrees at 11 bases. V was clipped by 1 base and J by 7 bases; unmatched bases: 6. This CDR3 spans 16 amino acids. The germline V gene encodes CDR1 MNHNS and CDR2 SASEGT. The CDR3 region has the DNA TGTGCCAGCAGTGAAGTGAGGCTAGCGGGAGGAAATGAGCAGTTCTTC. Its protein is CASSEVRLAGGNEQFF.

The V gene is TRBV5-4, the J gene TRBJ1-2; 10 bases line up with TRBD1. Germline V gene lookup returns CDR1 SGHNT and CDR2 YYREEE (reference sequence). V trimming: 2 bases; J trimming: 8 bases; junction bases outside the gene matches: 6. The CDR3 has 14 amino acids. The CDR3 DNA is TGTGCCAGCAGCTTCCGGGACAGGGGCGGAGGCTACACCTTC. Its protein product is CASSFRDRGGGYTF. Full variable domain (remainder filled in from reference TRBV5-4 and TRBJ1-2): ETGVTQSPTHLIKTRGQQVTLRCSSQSGHNTVSWYQQALGQGPQFIFQYYREEENGRGNFPPRFSGLQFPNYSSELNVNALELDDSALYLCASSFRDRGGGYTFGSGTRLTVV.

The chain links TRBV3-1 (or the pseudogene TRBV3-2) to TRBJ1-2; D uncertain. This CDR3 comprises 12 residues. CDR1 LGHDT and CDR2 YNNKEL come from the germline V gene (reference sequence). Trimming pared 1 base from V and 6 bases from J, leaving 6 bases between. CDR3 residues: CASSQVTDGYTF. Written as DNA, the CDR3 is TGTGCCAGCAGCCAAGTAACGGATGGCTACACCTTC.

The rearrangement uses TRBV2 and TRBJ2-5; a possible D gene is TRBD2 (6 bases). V gave up 10 bases and J gave up 0 bases, with 12 bases separating them. The CDR3 is 13 residues long. In germline, CDR1 is SNHLY, CDR2 FYNNEI. CDR3 coding DNA: TGTGCCACCGCGGGACTCCACCAAGAGACCCAGTACTTC. Translating gives CATAGLHQETQYF.

The chain recombines TRBV5-1 with TRBJ1-3, with 7 bases lining up with TRBD1. This CDR3 is built from 16 residues. V shed 4 bases and J 3 bases; nucleotides not matched to a gene: 10. Looked up from germline, CDR1 is SGHRS and CDR2 is YFSETQ. The CDR3 sequence is CASSVDRASSGNTIYF. DNA of the CDR3: TGCGCCAGCAGCGTAGACAGGGCTTCGAGTGGAAACACCATATATTTT.

The chain is built from TRBV4-2 and TRBJ2-5; TRBD2 matches at 13 bases. Germline values: CDR1 LGHNA, CDR2 YNFKEQ. The length of the CDR3 is 17 residues. V was pared by 1 base and J by 5 bases, with 7 bases of the junction left unmatched. CDR3 nucleotide sequence: TGTGCCAGCAGCCAAGGACTAGCGGGGGGCTCTATGGAGACCCAGTACTTC. Protein: CASSQGLAGGSMETQYF.

In this sample, this clone turned up once. The chain combines TRBV30 with TRBJ1-4, with TRBD1 matching over 9 bases. The CDR3 sequence is 15 residues long. CDR1 is GTSNPN and CDR2 is SVGIG in the germline V gene (reference sequence). Trimming took 6 bases from V and 10 from J; bases not matched to a gene: 15. This CDR3 is CACRSITGGGGKLFF. The CDR3, as DNA: TGTGCCTGCCGATCCATTACAGGGGGCGGGGGAAAACTGTTTTTT.

The chain combines TRBV28 with TRBJ1-1; 7 bases are shared with TRBD1. Unmatched junction bases numbered 9, after V lost 6 bases and J lost 5 bases. Germline-derived CDR1 and CDR2 are MDHEN and SYDVKM. CDR3 size: 14 residues. The CDR3: CASSRDRAVTEAFF. The CDR3 nucleotides read TGTGCCAGCAGCAGAGACAGGGCGGTGACTGAAGCTTTCTTT. Looking up the rest from reference TRBV28 and TRBJ1-1 gives the full variable domain: DVKVTQSSRYLVKRTGEKVFLECVQDMDHENMFWYRQDPGLGLRLIYFSYDVKMKEKGDIPEGYSVSREKKERFSLILESASTNQTSMYLCASSRDRAVTEAFFGQGTRLTVV.

The rearrangement links TRBV28 to TRBJ2-7; D may be TRBD2 (5 bases). Per germline, CDR1 MDHEN and CDR2 SYDVKM. Trimming cost V 2 bases and J 7 bases, with 15 bases left between them. The CDR3 spans 14 residues. The CDR3 nucleotides are TGTGCCAGCAGTTTAGAGGTACCCCGCGGGGAGCAGTACTTC. This encodes CASSLEVPRGEQYF.

This sequence joins TRBV7-6 and TRBJ1-4; 8 bases are a match to TRBD1. This CDR3 has 15 amino acids. Trimming cost V 0 bases and J 5 bases; bases outside gene matches: 2. The germline V gene encodes CDR1 SGHVS and CDR2 FNYEAQ. The CDR3 loop reads CASSLAGQENEKLFF. CDR3 sequence (DNA): TGTGCCAGCAGCTTAGCGGGACAGGAAAATGAAAAACTGTTTTTT.

The J gene is TRBJ1-2, the V gene TRBV11-2, with unresolved D. CDR3 size: 13 residues. With 0 bases removed from V and 4 bases from J, the gap between germline ends came to 6 bases. Germline V CDR1 and CDR2: SGHAT, FQNNGV. The CDR3 nucleotides are TGTGCCAGCAGCTTAGATTCCGTCTATGGCTACACCTTC. It is translated as CASSLDSVYGYTF.

V is TRBV15 and J is TRBJ2-1, with TRBD1 as a possible D gene (6 bases). The germline V and J ends were trimmed by 4 bases and 5 bases, with 9 bases remaining between them. The CDR3 is made up of 13 amino acids. Germline-derived CDR1 and CDR2 are LNHNV and YYDKDF (reference sequence). DNA for the CDR3: TGTGCCACCAGCATGGACAGCCACAATGAGCAGTTCTTC. It translates to CATSMDSHNEQFF.

J is TRBJ1-5 and V is TRBV28; D not certain. Germline assignment: CDR1 MDHEN and CDR2 SYDVKM. CDR3 length: 16 residues. Trimming cost V 6 bases and J 5 bases, with 20 bases left between them. The CDR3, as DNA: TGTGCCAGCAGGCGATCCCGGCCGGGGAGGGATCAGCCCCAGCATTTT. This sequence encodes CASRRSRPGRDQPQHF.

The chain couples TRBV7-9 to TRBJ2-1; no clear D gene. The V gene's germline CDR1 is SEHNR and CDR2 FQNEAQ (reference sequence). The V end was cut by 1 base, the J end by 7 bases, with 17 bases between. The CDR3 length is 16 residues. The chain's CDR3 is CASSLGHLILGNEQFF. The CDR3 DNA reads TGTGCCAGCAGCTTAGGACATCTTATTCTTGGGAATGAGCAGTTCTTC.

The rearrangement joins TRBV5-4 to TRBJ2-7; TRBD2 aligns across 14 bases. This CDR3 spans 17 amino acids. CDR1 is SGHNT, CDR2 YYREEE, per germline (reference sequence). Unmatched junction bases numbered 9, after V lost 4 bases and J lost 3 bases. CDR3 coding DNA: TGTGCCAGCAGCACCGGGACTAGCGGGAGATTTGTCTACGAGCAGTACTTC. Translating it yields CASSTGTSGRFVYEQYF.

The chain recombines TRBV19 with TRBJ2-3; the D gene is possibly TRBD2 (7 bases). V dropped 8 bases and J dropped 5 bases, with 20 bases sitting between them. The CDR3 loop spans 15 amino acids. Looked up from germline, CDR1 is LNHDA and CDR2 is SQIVND (reference sequence). CDR3 in DNA: TGTGCCAGTGGAGTGCGGGGGCGGACCAAAGATACGCAGTATTTT. Its translation is CASGVRGRTKDTQYF.

In this sample, this clone turned up once. The chain employs TRBV18 and TRBJ1-2; TRBD1 might be the D (6 bases). Germline CDR1 KGHSH, CDR2 LQKENI. The CDR3 spans 17 residues. V was shortened by 5 bases and J by 4 bases, with 23 bases between the two germline ends. CDR3 sequence: CASSTGNPGRGGYGYTF. The DNA for the CDR3 is TGTGCCAGCTCAACAGGAAATCCGGGACGAGGGGGCTATGGCTACACCTTC.

The V and J genes are TRBV5-6 and TRBJ1-5; the match to TRBD1 covers 7 bases. This CDR3 is built from 14 residues. CDR1 and CDR2 from the germline V gene are SGHDT and YYEEEE. V shed 3 bases and J 6 bases; nucleotides not matched to a gene: 6. CDR3 sequence (DNA): TGTGCCAGCAGCTCGGGACAGCTCTCTCAGCCCCAGCATTTT. Translation: CASSSGQLSQPQHF.

The chain is built from TRBV5-1 and TRBJ2-2; 7 bases agree with TRBD1. Germline V gene lookup returns CDR1 SGHRS and CDR2 YFSETQ. Trimming at V came to 0 bases and at J to 0 bases, leaving 5 bases not matched to a gene. The CDR3 covers 17 residues. In nucleotides, the CDR3 is TGCGCCAGCAGCTTGGAGGGTCAGGGGGCGAACACCGGGGAGCTGTTTTTT. Translation gives CASSLEGQGANTGELFF.

This clone was seen more than once but under ten times. The V gene is TRBV30, the J gene TRBJ2-2; 9 bases align to TRBD2. Per the germline V gene, CDR1 is GTSNPN and CDR2 is SVGIG (reference sequence). There are 16 residues in the CDR3. Trimming at V came to 2 bases and at J to 3 bases, leaving 7 bases not matched to a gene. For the CDR3, the DNA is TGTGCCTGGAGTTATGGTAGCGGGGGATACACCGGGGAGCTGTTTTTT. Translated, it gives CAWSYGSGGYTGELFF. Drawing the rest from reference TRBV30 and TRBJ2-2, the complete variable domain is SQTIHQWPATLVQPVGSPLSLECTVEGTSNPNLYWYRQAAGRGLQLLFYSVGIGQISSEVPQNLSASRPQDRQFILSSKKLLLSDSGFYLCAWSYGSGGYTGELFFGEGSRLTVL.

The V call is TRBV2, the J call TRBJ1-4; a weak D match, TRBD1 (5 bases). V was cut by 0 bases and J by 11 bases, with 19 bases left in between. The CDR3 contains 16 residues. The germline V gene has CDR1 SNHLY and CDR2 FYNNEI. This CDR3 reads CASSEARSGPIGKLFF. The CDR3 DNA is TGTGCCAGCAGTGAAGCGAGGTCAGGGCCCATTGGGAAACTGTTTTTT.

The sample holds a few counts of this clone. The V and J genes are TRBV5-1 and TRBJ1-1; D is perhaps TRBD1 (5 bases). Trimming cost V 5 bases and J 5 bases, with 7 bases left between them. Germline-derived CDR1 and CDR2 are SGHRS and YFSETQ. The CDR3 has 11 residues. The CDR3: CASRGETEAFF. The CDR3 DNA is TGCGCCAGCAGAGGGGAAACTGAAGCTTTCTTT. Full variable domain (missing parts from reference TRBV5-1 and TRBJ1-1): KAGVTQTPRYLIKTRGQQVTLSCSPISGHRSVSWYQQTPGQGLQFLFEYFSETQRNKGNFPGRFSGRQFSNSRSEMNVSTLELGDSALYLCASRGETEAFFGQGTRLTVV.

This clone has just one count. The chain joins TRBV14 to TRBJ2-2; D unclear. CDR1 SGHDN and CDR2 FVKESK come from the germline V gene. The CDR3 covers 13 residues. The germline V and J ends were trimmed by 1 base and 5 bases, with 5 bases remaining between them. The CDR3 is CASSQVVTGELFF. The CDR3 region has the DNA TGTGCCAGCAGCCAAGTCGTTACCGGGGAGCTGTTTTTT.

The rearrangement links TRBV3-1 (or the pseudogene TRBV3-2) to TRBJ1-2; D is ambiguous. Trimming took 6 bases from V and 2 from J, leaving 4 bases between them. The CDR3 totals 11 residues. CDR1 and CDR2 from the germline V gene are LGHDT and YNNKEL (reference sequence). Here the CDR3 reads CASSQNYGYTF. CDR3 DNA sequence: TGTGCCAGCAGTCAGAACTATGGCTACACCTTC.

The chain links TRBV10-2 to TRBJ2-1; TRBD2 matches at 7 bases. V lost 2 bases, J lost 9 bases, and 13 bases stayed unmatched. Germline values: CDR1 WSHSY, CDR2 SAAADI. This CDR3 is built from 16 residues. The CDR3 region is CASSEPQLTSSGEQFF. CDR3 nucleotides: TGCGCCAGCAGTGAGCCCCAACTGACTAGCTCGGGTGAGCAGTTCTTC.

This chain joins TRBV9 and TRBJ1-2; no definite D call. CDR1 is SGDLS, CDR2 YYNGEE, per germline. The V and J ends lost 6 bases and 4 bases respectively, with 16 bases between them. The CDR3 length is 14 residues. The CDR3 DNA sequence: TGTGCCAGCACCGACTCCCAGCACACCTATGGCTACACCTTC. As protein: CASTDSQHTYGYTF. Based on the CDR3 plus reference TRBV9 and TRBJ1-2, the full variable domain is DSGVTQTPKHLITATGQRVTLRCSPRSGDLSVYWYQQSLDQGLQFLIQYYNGEERAKGNILERFSAQQFPDLHSELNLSSLELGDSALYFCASTDSQHTYGYTFGSGTRLTVV.

This chain uses TRBV11-1 with TRBJ2-2, with a tentative D call TRBD1 (6 bases). The V and J ends lost 6 bases and 0 bases respectively, with 8 bases between them. The CDR3 sequence is 14 residues long. The V gene's germline CDR1 is SGHAT and CDR2 FQDESV (reference sequence). In DNA form, the CDR3 reads TGTGCCAGCAGAAACAGGGCGAACACCGGGGAGCTGTTTTTT. It translates to CASRNRANTGELFF.

This chain joins TRBV27 and TRBJ1-1; D may be TRBD1 (5 bases). V shed 5 bases and J shed 11 bases, with 24 bases lying between them. There are 15 residues in the CDR3. Germline V gene data show CDR1 as MNHEY and CDR2 as SMNVEV (reference sequence). This CDR3 reads CASSQQNLGQTGAFF. The CDR3 coding sequence is TGTGCCAGCAGTCAACAGAATTTGGGGCAAACCGGGGCTTTCTTT.

This chain connects TRBV29-1 to TRBJ1-1; D remains unclear. The CDR3 totals 14 residues. Germline V gene sequence: CDR1 SQVTM, CDR2 ANQGSEA. V dropped 4 bases and J dropped 0 bases, with 12 bases sitting between them. The CDR3 spells CSVGAHRLNTEAFF. CDR3 in DNA: TGCAGCGTTGGGGCGCACCGCCTGAACACTGAAGCTTTCTTT.